One and the same sample provided the 29 T cell receptor beta chains below, sequenced in a study of blood T cell repertoires in COVID-19. The repertoire was sequenced with immunoSEQ multiplex PCR; TCRdb's copy has only in-frame clones and lacks some. Here the sample spans some 90,000 clones, under 90% being singletons. The sample taken for sequencing was peripheral blood. All receptors derive from a human donor in a cohort sampled during active COVID-19.

The chain uses TRBV5-1 and TRBJ1-2, with D possibly being TRBD1 (6 bases). The CDR3 is made up of 16 amino acids. Germline V lookup: CDR1 SGHRS, CDR2 YFSETQ. V lost 0 bases and J 4 bases, leaving 16 bases between the germline ends. The CDR3 nucleotides read TGCGCCAGCAGCTTGGTAGATAATCCAGGGGCCTATGGCTACACCTTC. Protein sequence: CASSLVDNPGAYGYTF.

The chain is built from TRBV27 and TRBJ2-7, with 9 bases matching TRBD2. The CDR3 sequence is 15 residues long. The J segment lost 5 bases and the V segment lost 6 bases, leaving 11 bases of the junction unmatched. CDR1 and CDR2 (germline): MNHEY, SMNVEV (reference sequence). The CDR3 nucleotides read TGTGCCAGCAGGACAAGGGGTCTAGCGGGAAACGAGCAGTACTTC. It translates to CASRTRGLAGNEQYF.

V usage is TRBV6-5 and J usage is TRBJ2-7; D may be TRBD1 (6 bases). CDR3 length equals 12 residues. Germline CDR1 MNHEY, CDR2 SVGAGI. V was clipped by 7 bases and J by 2 bases, with 9 bases between them. The CDR3 spells CASKQGTYEQYF. The CDR3 coding sequence is TGTGCCAGCAAGCAGGGGACCTACGAGCAGTACTTC.

This clone was seen more than once but under ten times. The chain employs TRBV5-6 and TRBJ2-7; TRBD1 agrees at 7 bases. The CDR3 contains 15 residues. Losses at the gene ends were 1 base for V and 3 bases for J; bases not matched to a gene: 7. Germline assignment: CDR1 SGHDT and CDR2 YYEEEE. CDR3 loop: CASSLRGRTGYEQYF. CDR3 sequence (DNA): TGTGCCAGCAGCTTGAGAGGTCGGACAGGCTACGAGCAGTACTTC.

The chain couples TRBV6-5 to TRBJ1-2, with 7 nucleotides matching TRBD1. The junction had 5 bases not matched to a gene; V was cut back by 4 bases and J by 3 bases. The CDR3 contains 14 residues. In germline, CDR1 is MNHEY, CDR2 SVGAGI. CDR3 sequence: CASSSRTGYYGYTF. In nucleotides, the CDR3 is TGTGCCAGCAGTTCCCGGACAGGTTACTATGGCTACACCTTC.

This rearrangement joins TRBV5-1 to TRBJ2-7, with D possibly TRBD2 on 5 matching bases. Per germline, CDR1 SGHRS and CDR2 YFSETQ. This CDR3 spans 13 amino acids. The ends were cut back, 7 bases at V and 3 bases at J, with 14 bases in the middle. The CDR3 DNA sequence: TGCGCCAGCGCGTGGGAGTCGTTCTACGAGCAGTACTTC. Its protein product is CASAWESFYEQYF. Looking up the rest from reference TRBV5-1 and TRBJ2-7 gives the full variable domain: KAGVTQTPRYLIKTRGQQVTLSCSPISGHRSVSWYQQTPGQGLQFLFEYFSETQRNKGNFPGRFSGRQFSNSRSEMNVSTLELGDSALYLCASAWESFYEQYFGPGTRLTVT.

The chain employs TRBV5-4 and TRBJ1-6; TRBD1 aligns across 8 bases. The CDR3 runs 14 residues. With 4 bases clipped from V and 14 bases from J, the junction kept 11 bases outside the gene matches. Germline V CDR1 and CDR2: SGHNT, YYREEE (reference sequence). The DNA of the CDR3 is TGTGCCAGCAGCGCCGGACAGGGTCTCGAGGCCCTCCACTTT. Translation gives CASSAGQGLEALHF.

J is TRBJ1-3 and V is TRBV6-1; no clear D. Per the germline V gene, CDR1 is MNHNS and CDR2 is SASEGT. V gave up 1 base and J gave up 11 bases, with 12 bases separating them. This CDR3 region has 13 residues. The CDR3 spells CASSEGPGRAIYF. CDR3 in DNA: TGTGCCAGCAGTGAAGGGCCTGGCCGGGCCATATATTTT.

The genes are TRBV7-9 and TRBJ2-4; 10 bases agree with TRBD2. V trimming: 5 bases; J trimming: 3 bases; junction bases outside the gene matches: 7. In germline, CDR1 is SEHNR, CDR2 FQNEAQ (reference sequence). The CDR3 length is 16 residues. CDR3 loop: CASSEGAGGDKNIQYF. DNA of the CDR3: TGTGCCAGCAGCGAGGGAGCGGGAGGGGACAAAAACATTCAGTACTTC.

The chain is built from TRBV28 and TRBJ2-4, with TRBD2 matching over 7 bases. The V gene end was trimmed by 6 bases and the J gene end by 0 bases; junction bases not matched to a gene: 8. The length of the CDR3 is 16 residues. Germline values: CDR1 MDHEN, CDR2 SYDVKM. CDR3 loop: CASRGGYFRAKNIQYF. CDR3 in DNA: TGTGCCAGCAGGGGGGGGTACTTCAGAGCCAAAAACATTCAGTACTTC.

Concerning this clone itself: Other DNA sequences in the same sample also yield this CDR3. This chain connects TRBV7-2 to TRBJ2-7; 7 bases match TRBD1. V lost 5 bases, J lost 0 bases, and 4 bases stayed unmatched. The CDR3 has 14 amino acids. Germline lookup yields CDR1 SGHTA and CDR2 FQGNSA. The CDR3 region has the DNA TGTGCCAGCAGCCTCACAGGGGCCTCCTACGAGCAGTACTTC. It encodes CASSLTGASYEQYF.

The V gene is TRBV28, the J gene TRBJ1-2; D ambiguous. Germline V gene data show CDR1 as MDHEN and CDR2 as SYDVKM. This CDR3 comprises 10 residues. V was pared by 8 bases and J by 4 bases, with 5 bases between. CDR3 coding DNA: TGTGCCAGCGCGGGCTATGGCTACACCTTC. Residues: CASAGYGYTF.

This clone was seen a few times. V is TRBV10-3 and J is TRBJ2-7, with D tentatively TRBD1 (6 bases). CDR1 is ENHRY and CDR2 is SYGVKD in the germline V gene. Trimming left V 5 bases short and J 0 bases short, with 11 bases between. This CDR3 has 14 residues. The CDR3 DNA reads TGTGCCATCAGTTCCATAGGGGGCTCCTACGAGCAGTACTTC. This gives the protein CAISSIGGSYEQYF.

The gene calls are TRBV29-1 and TRBJ2-4; 7 nucleotides agree with TRBD1. CDR1 and CDR2 from the germline V gene are SQVTM and ANQGSEA. V trimming: 3 bases; J trimming: 6 bases; junction bases outside the gene matches: 2. The CDR3 covers 12 residues. CDR3 residues: CSVDAGGNIQYF. The DNA of the CDR3 is TGCAGCGTTGATGCAGGGGGAAACATTCAGTACTTC.

This clone was observed a few times. V and J are TRBV28 and TRBJ1-5; no clear D gene. Trimming took 5 bases from V and 6 from J, leaving 32 bases between them. This CDR3 is 20 amino acids long. Germline values: CDR1 MDHEN, CDR2 SYDVKM. The CDR3 bases are TGTGCCAGCAGTCGAGGGTGGGGAGGCGACAATGGGCCCCCGGGTCAGCCCCAGCATTTT. It translates to CASSRGWGGDNGPPGQPQHF.

V gene TRBV30 combines with J gene TRBJ1-5; D is ambiguous. Germline V gene sequence: CDR1 GTSNPN, CDR2 SVGIG (reference sequence). The length of the CDR3 is 13 residues. V gave up 0 bases and J gave up 5 bases, with 8 bases separating them. CDR3 coding DNA: TGTGCCTGGAGTGTACAAGTTTATCAGCCCCAGCATTTT. Translating it yields CAWSVQVYQPQHF.

This clone was detected a few times. The V gene is TRBV5-4, the J gene TRBJ2-7; D perhaps matches TRBD2 (5 bases). V lost 0 bases and J lost 4, with 11 bases in between. Germline V gene lookup returns CDR1 SGHNT and CDR2 YYREEE (reference sequence). This CDR3 contains 14 residues. CDR3 nucleotide sequence: TGTGCCAGCAGCTTGGGGGTTCGAGGGTACGAGCAGTACTTC. Residues: CASSLGVRGYEQYF.

About this clone: A read error may account for a junction end that differs from germline. The chain is built from TRBV4-2 and TRBJ1-3; possible D gene TRBD1, 6 bases. The V gene's germline CDR1 is LGHNA and CDR2 YNFKEQ. The length of the CDR3 is 15 residues. The CDR3 region is CASGHPGTTGNTIYF. DNA for the CDR3: TGTGCCAGCGGCCATCCCGGGACAACCGGAAACACCATATATTTT.

The chain recombines TRBV30 with TRBJ1-2; 8 bases agree with TRBD1. V shed 3 bases and J 6 bases; nucleotides not matched to a gene: 6. The CDR3 is made up of 13 amino acids. Germline lookup yields CDR1 GTSNPN and CDR2 SVGIG (reference sequence). The CDR3 region is CAWRFSGGNGYTF. The CDR3 coding sequence is TGTGCCTGGAGATTTTCAGGGGGCAATGGCTACACCTTC.

The rearrangement joins TRBV28 to TRBJ1-1; 9 bases align to TRBD1. CDR1 and CDR2 from the germline V gene are MDHEN and SYDVKM. The ends lost 6 bases at V and 6 bases at J; junction bases unmatched: 11. The CDR3 is 15 residues long. This chain's CDR3 is CASSNPGTGLSEAFF. CDR3 coding DNA: TGTGCCAGCAGCAATCCCGGGACAGGGTTGTCTGAAGCTTTCTTT.

The rearrangement uses TRBV3-1 (or the pseudogene TRBV3-2) and TRBJ1-1; D gene unclear. The CDR3 extends over 14 amino acids. Germline values: CDR1 LGHDT, CDR2 YNNKEL (reference sequence). Deletions cut 3 bases from V and 4 bases from J, with 12 bases between. The CDR3 nucleotides read TGTGCCAGCAGCCAGCCGGGATCGGGCACTGAAGCTTTCTTT. Translation: CASSQPGSGTEAFF.

The chain links TRBV20-1 to TRBJ1-2; D gene unclear. V lost 3 bases, J lost 5 bases, and 4 bases lay in between. Per germline, CDR1 DFQATT and CDR2 SNEGSKA (reference sequence). This CDR3 has 10 amino acids. The CDR3 loop reads CSASHYGYTF. The DNA for the CDR3 is TGCAGTGCTAGCCATTATGGCTACACCTTC.

The V and J genes are TRBV9 and TRBJ2-7, with 7 bases aligning to TRBD1. Germline CDR1 and CDR2: SGDLS and YYNGEE. V lost 0 bases and J lost 3; bases outside the gene matches: 3. The CDR3 runs to 14 residues. The CDR3 loop reads CASSVGQGNYEQYF. DNA for the CDR3: TGTGCCAGCAGCGTAGGACAGGGAAACTACGAGCAGTACTTC.

This clone was seen a handful of times. The chain links TRBV3-1 (or the pseudogene TRBV3-2) to TRBJ1-2; perhaps TRBD1 as D (6 bases). The ends were cut back, 0 bases at V and 7 bases at J, with 18 bases in the middle. Germline lookup yields CDR1 LGHDT and CDR2 YNNKEL (reference sequence). This CDR3 has 16 residues. CDR3 in amino acids: CASSQDHNRAALGYTF. The CDR3, as DNA: TGTGCCAGCAGCCAAGATCATAACAGGGCAGCTCTTGGCTACACCTTC.

The gene calls are TRBV2 and TRBJ2-7, with TRBD2 matching 16 bases. The CDR3 is made up of 15 amino acids. With 3 bases clipped from V and 6 bases from J, the junction kept 2 bases outside the gene matches. Per the germline V gene, CDR1 is SNHLY and CDR2 is FYNNEI. The CDR3 here is CASSEGLAGGPEQYF. The CDR3 nucleotides read TGTGCCAGCAGTGAGGGACTAGCGGGAGGGCCCGAGCAGTACTTC.

The CDR3 here is CASTEWATTDTQYF. In DNA form, the CDR3 reads TGTGCCAGCACCGAGTGGGCCACCACAGATACGCAGTATTTT. This rearrangement joins TRBV9 to TRBJ2-3, with unresolved D. V lost 6 bases to trimming and J lost 2 bases, with 13 bases between them. CDR3 length equals 14 residues. Germline values: CDR1 SGDLS, CDR2 YYNGEE.

The rearrangement links TRBV5-1 to TRBJ1-1; D is perhaps TRBD1 (6 bases). Per germline, CDR1 SGHRS and CDR2 YFSETQ. V dropped 0 bases and J dropped 11 bases, with 20 bases sitting between them. This CDR3 comprises 15 residues. The CDR3 sequence: CASSLEGEQGRAAFF. The CDR3 DNA reads TGCGCCAGCAGCTTGGAGGGAGAACAGGGAAGGGCGGCTTTCTTT.

This clone showed up just a few times. The chain recombines TRBV2 with TRBJ1-4; D gene unclear. Germline assignment: CDR1 SNHLY and CDR2 FYNNEI. V was pared by 6 bases and J by 4 bases, with 15 bases between. The CDR3 extends over 15 amino acids. The CDR3 DNA is TGTGCCAGCAGGGAGGGCTTTTTTCGTAATGAAAAACTGTTTTTT. It codes for CASREGFFRNEKLFF. The variable domain in full, with the rest retrieved from reference TRBV2 and TRBJ1-4, is EPEVTQTPSHQVTQMGQEVILRCVPISNHLYFYWYRQILGQKVEFLVSFYNNEISEKSEIFDDQFSVERPDGSNFTLKIRSTKLEDSAMYFCASREGFFRNEKLFFGSGTQLSVL.

The chain joins TRBV2 to TRBJ2-7, with 8 bases fitting TRBD2. Germline V gene lookup returns CDR1 SNHLY and CDR2 FYNNEI. V gave up 7 bases and J gave up 2 bases; unmatched junction bases: 4. The CDR3 extends over 13 amino acids. This chain's CDR3 is CASIIAGPYEQYF. CDR3 DNA sequence: TGTGCCAGCATAATAGCGGGGCCCTACGAGCAGTACTTC.